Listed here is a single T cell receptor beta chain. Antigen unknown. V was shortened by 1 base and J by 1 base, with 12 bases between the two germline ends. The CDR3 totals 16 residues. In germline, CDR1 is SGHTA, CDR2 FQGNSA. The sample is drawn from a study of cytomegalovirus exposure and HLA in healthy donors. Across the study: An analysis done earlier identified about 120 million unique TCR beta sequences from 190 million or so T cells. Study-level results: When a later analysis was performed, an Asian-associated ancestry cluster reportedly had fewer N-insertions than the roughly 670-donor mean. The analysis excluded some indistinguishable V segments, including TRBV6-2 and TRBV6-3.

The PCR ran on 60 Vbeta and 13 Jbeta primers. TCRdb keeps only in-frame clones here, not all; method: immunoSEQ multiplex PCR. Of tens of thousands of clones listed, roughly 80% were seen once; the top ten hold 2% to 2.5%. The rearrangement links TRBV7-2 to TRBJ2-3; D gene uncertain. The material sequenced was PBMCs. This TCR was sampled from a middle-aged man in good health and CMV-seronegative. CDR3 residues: CASSLGFSARTDTQYF. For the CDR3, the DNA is TGTGCCAGCAGCTTAGGGTTCAGCGCCCGCACAGATACGCAGTATTTT. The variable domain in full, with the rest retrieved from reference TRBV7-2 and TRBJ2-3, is GAGVSQSPSNKVTEKGKDVELRCDPISGHTALYWYRQSLGQGLEFLIYFQGNSAPDKSGLPSDRFSAERTGGSVSTLTIQRTQQEDSAVYLCASSLGFSARTDTQYFGPGTRLTVL.